Below, one T cell receptor beta chain is given with its context. This is likely a read error, given that the CDR3 carries no conserved phenylalanine or tryptophan at its end. The limits of the CDR3 on the DNA are not certain, so only TCRdb's listed CDR3 is given. Profiling that covered TCR beta VDJ and CDR3 relied on genomic DNA as its template. TCRdb independently ran MiXCR on the reads; one entry per CDR3 protein. The repertoire consists of 400,000 to 450,000 distinct CDR3 sequences, with about two thirds occurring once and the leading ten covering under 4.5%. These data belong to a study of CD8+CD57+ T cells in acquired aplastic anemia. Overall study context: Sorting CD4+ and CD8+ cells gave DNA averaging approximately 3 ug.

The sequencing sample was made of sorted CD4+, CD8+, or CD8+CD57+ T cells (not recorded which) from PBMCs. The TCR comes from a human donor in good health, serving as a control.

The CDR3 loop is CASRSRRTTYEQY. The chain links TRBV7-2 to TRBJ1-5. Germline V gives CDR1 SGHTA, CDR2 FQGNSA. The CDR3 is 13 amino acids long, termini counted.